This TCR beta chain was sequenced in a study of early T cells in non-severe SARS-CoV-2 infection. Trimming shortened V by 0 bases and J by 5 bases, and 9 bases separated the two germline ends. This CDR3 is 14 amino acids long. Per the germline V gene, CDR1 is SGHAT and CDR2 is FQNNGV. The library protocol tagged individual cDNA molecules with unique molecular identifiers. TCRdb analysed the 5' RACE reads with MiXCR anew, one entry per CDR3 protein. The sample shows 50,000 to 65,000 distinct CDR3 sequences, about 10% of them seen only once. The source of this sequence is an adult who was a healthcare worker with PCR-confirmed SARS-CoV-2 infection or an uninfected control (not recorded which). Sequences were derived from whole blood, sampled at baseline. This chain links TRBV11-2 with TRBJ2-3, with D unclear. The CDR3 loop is CASSLDRVGDTQYF. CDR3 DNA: TGTGCCAGCAGCTTAGATCGAGTAGGAGATACGCAGTATTTT.